The sequence of this T cell receptor beta chain was determined in a study of beta chain features in type 1 diabetes. This clone was recorded a few times. Its cognate antigen is unknown. Findings and limits, study-wide: Researchers report that Type 1 diabetes patients had moderately but significantly shorter TCRB CDR3s across all four CD4+ subsets.

Expressed TCRB transcripts were sequenced because the isolated RNA had all been reverse transcribed beforehand. Sequencing was performed with immunoSEQ multiplex PCR; in TCRdb, only in-frame clones are kept and a portion is missing. The sample has more than 250,000 clones, approximately 15% seen once. The specimen sequenced was naive CD4+ T cells from blood. The clonotype originates from a young man with type 1 diabetes.

For the CDR3, the DNA is TGCGCCAGCAGTCATAGGGACATAGCCTACGAGCAGTACTTC. This sequence encodes CASSHRDIAYEQYF. The chain links TRBV23-1 to TRBJ2-7, with D possibly TRBD1 on 6 matching bases. TRBV23-1 is an ORF for which the function is uncertain. V lost 3 bases and J 2 bases, leaving 11 bases between the germline ends. The CDR3 totals 14 residues.